The text below deals with one TCR beta chain. Its specificity is unknown. TCRdb re-analysed the reads in MiXCR, keeping a single row per CDR3 protein. The sample lists around 240,000 distinct CDR3 sequences, roughly 22% occurring once. This CDR3 has 15 amino acids. The germline V gene has CDR1 MNHEY and CDR2 SVGAGI. V lost 6 bases, J lost 1 base, and 10 bases lay in between. The record originates from a study of T cell repertoires in cytomegalovirus infection. Study at large: Matching HLA type and CMV infection were both indicated by public TCR beta signatures. Findings and caveats of the study: Based on cumulative public TCR beta family frequency, carriers of CMV plus the relevant HLA were identified. Across the ex vivo response, the dominant clonotypes were HLA-C-restricted CMV-specific TCR beta clonotypes.

Sequencing was done on a sample of CD8+ T cells from PBMCs. The J gene is TRBJ2-6, the V gene TRBV6-5, with D tentatively TRBD2 (6 bases). The TCR sequence derives from a human donor in good health (CMV status not recorded). Some clones in this sample may be carry-over from other donors' samples. Here the CDR3 reads CASSPGESGANVLTF. The CDR3 nucleotides are TGTGCCAGCAGCCCGGGGGAATCTGGGGCCAACGTCCTGACTTTC.